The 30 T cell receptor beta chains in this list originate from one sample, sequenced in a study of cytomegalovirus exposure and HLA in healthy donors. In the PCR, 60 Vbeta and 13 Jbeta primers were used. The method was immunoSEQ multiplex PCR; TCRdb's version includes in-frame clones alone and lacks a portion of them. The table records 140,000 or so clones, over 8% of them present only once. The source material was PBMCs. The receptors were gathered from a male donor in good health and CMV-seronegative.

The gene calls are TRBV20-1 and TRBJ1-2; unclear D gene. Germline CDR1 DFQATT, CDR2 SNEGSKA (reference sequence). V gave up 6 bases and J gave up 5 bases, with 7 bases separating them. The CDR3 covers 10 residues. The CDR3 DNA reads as TGCAGTGCGAGTTGGTATGGCTACACCTTC. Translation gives CSASWYGYTF.

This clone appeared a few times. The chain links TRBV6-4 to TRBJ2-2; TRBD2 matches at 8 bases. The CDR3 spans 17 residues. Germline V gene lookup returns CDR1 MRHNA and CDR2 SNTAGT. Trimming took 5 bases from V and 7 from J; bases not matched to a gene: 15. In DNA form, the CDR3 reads TGTGCCAGCAGTCCGCATCCGGGACTAGGGTCGGTCGGGGAGCTGTTTTTT. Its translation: CASSPHPGLGSVGELFF.

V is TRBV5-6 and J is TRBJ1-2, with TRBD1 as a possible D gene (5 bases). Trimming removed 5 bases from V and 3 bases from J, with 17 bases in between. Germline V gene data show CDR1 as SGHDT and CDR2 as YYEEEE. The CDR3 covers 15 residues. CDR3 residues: CASSGWGVQDYGYTF. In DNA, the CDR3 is TGTGCCAGCAGTGGGTGGGGGGTCCAGGACTATGGCTACACCTTC.

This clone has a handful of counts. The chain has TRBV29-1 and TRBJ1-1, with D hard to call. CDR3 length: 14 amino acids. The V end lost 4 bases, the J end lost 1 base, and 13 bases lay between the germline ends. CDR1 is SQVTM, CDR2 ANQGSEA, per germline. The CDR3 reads CSVVDGVANTEAFF. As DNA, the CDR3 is TGCAGCGTTGTAGACGGGGTGGCGAACACTGAAGCTTTCTTT. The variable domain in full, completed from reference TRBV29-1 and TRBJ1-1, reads SAVISQKPSRDICQRGTSLTIQCQVDSQVTMMFWYRQQPGQSLTLIATANQGSEATYESGFVIDKFPISRPNLTFSTLTVSNMSPEDSSIYLCSVVDGVANTEAFFGQGTRLTVV.

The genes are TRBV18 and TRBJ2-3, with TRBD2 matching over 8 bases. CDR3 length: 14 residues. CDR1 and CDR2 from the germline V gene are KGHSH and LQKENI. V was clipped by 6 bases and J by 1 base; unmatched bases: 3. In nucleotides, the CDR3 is TGTGCCAGCTCGCCGCGGGGGGGCACAGATACGCAGTATTTT. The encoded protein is CASSPRGGTDTQYF.

CDR3 region: CASSEQGRGNYGYTF. As DNA, the CDR3 is TGTGCCAGCAGTGAACAGGGTAGGGGTAACTATGGCTACACCTTC. J is TRBJ1-2 and V is TRBV25-1; D is perhaps TRBD1 (5 bases). The CDR3 is 15 amino acids. CDR1 is MGHDK, CDR2 SYGVNS, per germline. Trimming took 2 bases from V and 1 from J, leaving 11 bases between them.

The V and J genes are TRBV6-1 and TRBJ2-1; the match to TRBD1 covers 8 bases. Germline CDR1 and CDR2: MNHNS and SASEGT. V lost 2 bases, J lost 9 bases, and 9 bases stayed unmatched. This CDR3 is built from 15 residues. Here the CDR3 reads CASSELTGDFGEQFF. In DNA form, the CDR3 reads TGTGCCAGCAGTGAATTGACAGGGGATTTTGGTGAGCAGTTCTTC.

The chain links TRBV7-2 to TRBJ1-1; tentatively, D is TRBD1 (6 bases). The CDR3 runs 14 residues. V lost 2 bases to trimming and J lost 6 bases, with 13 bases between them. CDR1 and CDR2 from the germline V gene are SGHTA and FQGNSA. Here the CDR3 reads CASSLPNRDPEAFF. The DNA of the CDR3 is TGTGCCAGCAGCTTACCAAACAGGGATCCTGAAGCTTTCTTT. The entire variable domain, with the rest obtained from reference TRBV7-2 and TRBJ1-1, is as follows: GAGVSQSPSNKVTEKGKDVELRCDPISGHTALYWYRQSLGQGLEFLIYFQGNSAPDKSGLPSDRFSAERTGGSVSTLTIQRTQQEDSAVYLCASSLPNRDPEAFFGQGTRLTVV.

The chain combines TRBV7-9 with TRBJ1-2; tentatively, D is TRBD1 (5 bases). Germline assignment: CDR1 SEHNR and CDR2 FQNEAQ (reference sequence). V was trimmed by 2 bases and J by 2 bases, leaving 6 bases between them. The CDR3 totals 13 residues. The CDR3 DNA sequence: TGTGCCAGCAGCTTACGACAGAACTATGGCTACACCTTC. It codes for CASSLRQNYGYTF. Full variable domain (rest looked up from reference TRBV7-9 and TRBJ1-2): DTGVSQNPRHKITKRGQNVTFRCDPISEHNRLYWYRQTLGQGPEFLTYFQNEAQLEKSRLLSDRFSAERPKGSFSTLEIQRTEQGDSAMYLCASSLRQNYGYTFGSGTRLTVV.

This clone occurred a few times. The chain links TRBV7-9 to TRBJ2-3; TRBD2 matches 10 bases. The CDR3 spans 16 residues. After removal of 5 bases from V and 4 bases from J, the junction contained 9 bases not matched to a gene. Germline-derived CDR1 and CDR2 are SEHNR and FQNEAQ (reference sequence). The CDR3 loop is CASSTLAGENPDTQYF. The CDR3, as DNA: TGTGCCAGCAGCACCCTAGCGGGAGAAAACCCAGATACGCAGTATTTT.

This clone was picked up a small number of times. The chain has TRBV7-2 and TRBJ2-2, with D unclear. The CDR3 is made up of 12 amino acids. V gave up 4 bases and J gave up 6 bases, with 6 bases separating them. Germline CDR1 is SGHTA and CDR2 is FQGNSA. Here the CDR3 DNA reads TGTGCCAGCAGCTCCTCCGCCGGGGAGCTGTTTTTT. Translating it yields CASSSSAGELFF.

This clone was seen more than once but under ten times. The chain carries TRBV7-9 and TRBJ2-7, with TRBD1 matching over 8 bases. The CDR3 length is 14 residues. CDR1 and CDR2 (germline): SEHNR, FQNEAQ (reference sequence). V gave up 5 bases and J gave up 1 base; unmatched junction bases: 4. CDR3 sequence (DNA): TGTGCCAGCAGCAGCCGGGACAGGTCCTACGAGCAGTACTTC. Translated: CASSSRDRSYEQYF.

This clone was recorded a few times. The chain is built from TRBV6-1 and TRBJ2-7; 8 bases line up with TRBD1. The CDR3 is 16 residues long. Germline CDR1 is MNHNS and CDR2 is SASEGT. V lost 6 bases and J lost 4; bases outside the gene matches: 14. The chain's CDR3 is CASSEYPTDRGYEQYF. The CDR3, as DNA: TGTGCCAGCAGCGAATACCCGACTGACAGGGGTTACGAGCAGTACTTC.

The CDR3 region has the DNA TGCGCCAGCAGCTTGGACAGCGGGAACACTGAAGCTTTCTTT. Protein sequence: CASSLDSGNTEAFF. J is TRBJ1-1 and V is TRBV5-1; the D is unclear. Trimming cost V 0 bases and J 1 base, with 7 bases left between them. The germline V gene encodes CDR1 SGHRS and CDR2 YFSETQ. The CDR3 runs 14 residues.

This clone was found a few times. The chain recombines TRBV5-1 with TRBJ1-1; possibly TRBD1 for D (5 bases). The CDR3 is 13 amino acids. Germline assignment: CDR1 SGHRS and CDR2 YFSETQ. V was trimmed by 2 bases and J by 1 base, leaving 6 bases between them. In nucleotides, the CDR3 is TGCGCCAGCAGCTTTCAGGGGAACACTGAAGCTTTCTTT. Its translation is CASSFQGNTEAFF. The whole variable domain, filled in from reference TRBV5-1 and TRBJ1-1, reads KAGVTQTPRYLIKTRGQQVTLSCSPISGHRSVSWYQQTPGQGLQFLFEYFSETQRNKGNFPGRFSGRQFSNSRSEMNVSTLELGDSALYLCASSFQGNTEAFFGQGTRLTVV.

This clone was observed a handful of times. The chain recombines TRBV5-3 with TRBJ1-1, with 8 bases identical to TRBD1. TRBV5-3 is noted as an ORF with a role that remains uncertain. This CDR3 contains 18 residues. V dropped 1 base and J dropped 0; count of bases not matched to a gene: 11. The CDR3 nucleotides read TGTGCCAGAAGCTTGTCTCAGGGGGCCGAGGGGGTGAACACTGAAGCTTTCTTT. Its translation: CARSLSQGAEGVNTEAFF.

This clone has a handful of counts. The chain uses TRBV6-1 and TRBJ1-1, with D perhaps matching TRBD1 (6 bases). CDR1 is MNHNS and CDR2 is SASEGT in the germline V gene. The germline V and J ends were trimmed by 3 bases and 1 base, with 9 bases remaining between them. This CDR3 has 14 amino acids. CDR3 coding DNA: TGTGCCAGCAGTGATGGGGGCGGGAACACTGAAGCTTTCTTT. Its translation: CASSDGGGNTEAFF.

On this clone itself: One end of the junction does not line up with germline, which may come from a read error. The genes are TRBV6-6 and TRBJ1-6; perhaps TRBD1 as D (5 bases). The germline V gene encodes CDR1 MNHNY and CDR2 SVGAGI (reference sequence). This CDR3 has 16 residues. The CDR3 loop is CASSYARREGNSPLHF. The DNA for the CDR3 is TGTGCCAGTAGTTACGCCCGAAGGGAGGGGAATTCACCCCTCCACTTT.

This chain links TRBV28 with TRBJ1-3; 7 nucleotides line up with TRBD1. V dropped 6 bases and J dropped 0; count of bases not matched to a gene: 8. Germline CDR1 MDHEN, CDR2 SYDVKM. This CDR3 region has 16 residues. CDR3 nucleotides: TGTGCCAGCAGCCGTGACAGGGTTTTCTCTGGAAACACCATATATTTT. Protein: CASSRDRVFSGNTIYF.

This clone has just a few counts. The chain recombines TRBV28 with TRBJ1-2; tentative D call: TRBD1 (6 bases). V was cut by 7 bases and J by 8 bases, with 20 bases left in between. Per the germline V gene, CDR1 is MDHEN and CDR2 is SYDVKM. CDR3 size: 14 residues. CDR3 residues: CASKGFLQGEGYTF. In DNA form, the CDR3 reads TGTGCCAGCAAAGGTTTCCTACAGGGTGAGGGCTACACCTTC.

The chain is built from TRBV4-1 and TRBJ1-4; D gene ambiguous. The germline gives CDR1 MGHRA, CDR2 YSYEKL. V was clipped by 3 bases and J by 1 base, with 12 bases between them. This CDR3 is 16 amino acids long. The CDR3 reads CASSQLGGGTNEKLFF. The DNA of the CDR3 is TGCGCCAGCAGCCAGCTAGGAGGTGGAACTAATGAAAAACTGTTTTTT.

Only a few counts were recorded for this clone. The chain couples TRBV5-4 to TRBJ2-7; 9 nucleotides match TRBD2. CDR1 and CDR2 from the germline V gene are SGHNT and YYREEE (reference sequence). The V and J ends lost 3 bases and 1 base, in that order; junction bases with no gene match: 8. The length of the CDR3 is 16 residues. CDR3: CASSWGELAGSYEQYF. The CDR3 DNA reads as TGTGCCAGCAGCTGGGGGGAGCTAGCGGGGTCCTACGAGCAGTACTTC.

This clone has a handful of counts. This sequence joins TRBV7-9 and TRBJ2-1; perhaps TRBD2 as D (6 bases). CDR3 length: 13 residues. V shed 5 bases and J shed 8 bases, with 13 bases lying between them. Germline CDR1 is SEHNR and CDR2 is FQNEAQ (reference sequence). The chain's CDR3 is CASSPRLVDEQFF. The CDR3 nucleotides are TGTGCCAGCAGCCCAAGACTAGTCGATGAGCAGTTCTTC.

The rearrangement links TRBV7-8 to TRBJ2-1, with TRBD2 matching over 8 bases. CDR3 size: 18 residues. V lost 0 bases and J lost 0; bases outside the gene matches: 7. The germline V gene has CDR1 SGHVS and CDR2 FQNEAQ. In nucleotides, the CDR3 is TGTGCCAGCAGCTTAGCGATAGCGGGATGGGGCTCCTACAATGAGCAGTTCTTC. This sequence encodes CASSLAIAGWGSYNEQFF. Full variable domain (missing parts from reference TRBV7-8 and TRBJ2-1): GAGVSQSPRYKVAKRGQDVALRCDPISGHVSLFWYQQALGQGPEFLTYFQNEAQLDKSGLPSDRFFAERPEGSVSTLKIQRTQQEDSAVYLCASSLAIAGWGSYNEQFFGPGTRLTVL.

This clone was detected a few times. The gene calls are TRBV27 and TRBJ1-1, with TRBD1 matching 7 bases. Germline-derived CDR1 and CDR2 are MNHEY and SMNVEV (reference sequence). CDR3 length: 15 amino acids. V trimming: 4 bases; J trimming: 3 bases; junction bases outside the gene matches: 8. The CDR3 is CASSSFWTGDTEAFF. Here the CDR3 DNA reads TGTGCCAGCAGTTCCTTCTGGACAGGCGACACTGAAGCTTTCTTT.

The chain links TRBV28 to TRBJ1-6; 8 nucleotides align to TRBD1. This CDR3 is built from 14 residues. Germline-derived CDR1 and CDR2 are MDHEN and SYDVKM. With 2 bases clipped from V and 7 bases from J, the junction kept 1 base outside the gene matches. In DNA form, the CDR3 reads TGTGCCAGCAGTTTACAGGGGGCGAATTCACCCCTCCACTTT. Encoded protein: CASSLQGANSPLHF.

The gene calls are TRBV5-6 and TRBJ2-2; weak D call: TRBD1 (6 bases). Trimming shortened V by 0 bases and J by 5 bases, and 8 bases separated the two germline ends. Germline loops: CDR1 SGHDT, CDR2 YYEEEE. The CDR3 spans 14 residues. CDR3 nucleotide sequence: TGTGCCAGCAGCTTGGGCAGGGGTACCGGGGAGCTGTTTTTT. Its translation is CASSLGRGTGELFF.

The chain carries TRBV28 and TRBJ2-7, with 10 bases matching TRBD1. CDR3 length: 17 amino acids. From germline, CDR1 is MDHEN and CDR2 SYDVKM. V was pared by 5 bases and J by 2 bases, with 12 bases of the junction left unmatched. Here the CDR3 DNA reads TGTGCCAGCAGTATGATATATCCGGGACAGGGGACCTACGAGCAGTACTTC. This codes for CASSMIYPGQGTYEQYF.

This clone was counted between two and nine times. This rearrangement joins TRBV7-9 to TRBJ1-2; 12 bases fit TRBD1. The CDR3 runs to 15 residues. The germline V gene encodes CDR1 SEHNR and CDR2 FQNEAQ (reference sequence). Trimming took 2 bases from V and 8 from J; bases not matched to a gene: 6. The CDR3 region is CASSLMGQGAEGYTF. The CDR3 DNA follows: TGTGCCAGCAGCTTAATGGGACAGGGGGCGGAGGGCTACACCTTC.

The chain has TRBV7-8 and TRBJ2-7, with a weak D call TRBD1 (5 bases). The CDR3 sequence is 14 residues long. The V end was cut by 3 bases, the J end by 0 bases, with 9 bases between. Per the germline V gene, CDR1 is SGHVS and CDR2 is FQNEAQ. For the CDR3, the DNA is TGTGCCAGCAGCTTGACGGACACCTCCTACGAGCAGTACTTC. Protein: CASSLTDTSYEQYF.